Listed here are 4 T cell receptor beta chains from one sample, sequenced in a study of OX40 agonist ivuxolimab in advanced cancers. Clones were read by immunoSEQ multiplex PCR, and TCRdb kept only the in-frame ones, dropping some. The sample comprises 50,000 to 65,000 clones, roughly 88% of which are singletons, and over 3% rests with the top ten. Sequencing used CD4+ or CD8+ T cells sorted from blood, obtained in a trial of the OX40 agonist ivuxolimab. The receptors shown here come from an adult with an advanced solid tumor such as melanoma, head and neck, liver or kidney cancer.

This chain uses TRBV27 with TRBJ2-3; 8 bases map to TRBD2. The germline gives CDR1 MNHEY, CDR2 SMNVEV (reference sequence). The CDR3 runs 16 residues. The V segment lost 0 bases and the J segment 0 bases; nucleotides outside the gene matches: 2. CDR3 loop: CASSLSSSGSTDTQYF. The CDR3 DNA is TGTGCCAGCAGTTTATCTTCTAGCGGGAGCACAGATACGCAGTATTTT.

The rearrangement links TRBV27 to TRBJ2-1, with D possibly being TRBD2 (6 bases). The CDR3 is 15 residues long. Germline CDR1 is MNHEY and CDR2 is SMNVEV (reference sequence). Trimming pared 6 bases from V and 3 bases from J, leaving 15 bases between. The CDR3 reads CASSPRLDDYNEQFF. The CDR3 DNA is TGTGCCAGCAGCCCCAGACTAGATGACTACAATGAGCAGTTCTTC.

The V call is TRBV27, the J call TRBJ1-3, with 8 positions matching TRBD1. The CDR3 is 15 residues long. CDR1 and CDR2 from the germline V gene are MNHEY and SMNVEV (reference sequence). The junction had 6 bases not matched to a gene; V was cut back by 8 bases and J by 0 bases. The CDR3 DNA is TGTGCCAGCGGCAGGGGGCAACCCTCTGGAAACACCATATATTTT. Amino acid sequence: CASGRGQPSGNTIYF.

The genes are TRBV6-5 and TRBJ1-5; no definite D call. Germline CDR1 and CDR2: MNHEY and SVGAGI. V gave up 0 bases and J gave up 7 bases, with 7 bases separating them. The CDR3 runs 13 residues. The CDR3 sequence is CASSYSLSQPQHF. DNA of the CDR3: TGTGCCAGCAGTTACTCCCTATCACAGCCCCAGCATTTT.